Below are 21 T cell receptor beta chains sequenced from a single sample in a study of response to subunit inactivated influenza vaccine. A single record per CDR3 protein comes from TCRdb applying MiXCR to the RT-PCR reads. The sample lists about 620,000 distinct CDR3 sequences, over 9.5% occurring once. This sample comprised PBMCs from blood, obtained on the day of vaccination. Receptor source: a man aged 45-65 years who received an inactivated influenza vaccine.

The J gene is TRBJ2-5, the V gene TRBV12-3 or TRBV12-4, with 11 bases aligning to TRBD2. After removal of 5 bases from V and 4 bases from J, the junction contained 6 bases not matched to a gene. The CDR3 consists of 15 residues. The CDR3 DNA reads as TGTGCCAGCAGTACCATGGGGACTAGCGGAGAGACCCAGTACTTC. Encoded protein: CASSTMGTSGETQYF.

This rearrangement joins TRBV5-1 to TRBJ2-6, with a possible D match to TRBD1 (6 bases). Germline CDR1 is SGHRS and CDR2 is YFSETQ. This CDR3 is built from 19 residues. Trimming removed 0 bases at V and 0 bases at J, with 16 bases between. Here the CDR3 DNA reads TGCGCCAGCAGCTTGGAGTGGACAGTTATTCCCTCTGGGGCCAACGTCCTGACTTTC. Its protein is CASSLEWTVIPSGANVLTF.

This clonotype has a handful of counts. The chain has TRBV10-3 and TRBJ1-5, with D uncertain. The V end was cut by 4 bases, the J end by 7 bases, with 11 bases between. The CDR3 is made up of 13 amino acids. From germline, CDR1 is ENHRY and CDR2 SYGVKD. The CDR3 region has the DNA TGTGCCATCAGTGGTGGTTCCGAGCAGCCCCAGCATTTT. Amino acids: CAISGGSEQPQHF.

The chain couples TRBV6-2 or TRBV6-3 to TRBJ2-3; maybe TRBD2 (5 bases). This CDR3 contains 17 residues. CDR1 and CDR2 from the germline V gene are MNHEY and SVGEGT. V dropped 2 bases and J dropped 2 bases, with 17 bases sitting between them. The CDR3 DNA follows: TGTGCCAGCAGTTACCCACTAGGCCCACGAATCACAGATACGCAGTATTTT. Translating gives CASSYPLGPRITDTQYF.

This clonotype was seen repeatedly, ten times or more. The chain recombines TRBV5-1 with TRBJ2-2, with TRBD1 matching over 8 bases. Unmatched junction bases numbered 2, after V lost 4 bases and J lost 3 bases. CDR3 size: 14 residues. Germline assignment: CDR1 SGHRS and CDR2 YFSETQ. The CDR3 DNA follows: TGCGCCAGCAGCCTACAGGGGGACACCGGGGAGCTGTTTTTT. Its protein is CASSLQGDTGELFF.

This clonotype was observed a few times. The V gene is TRBV15, the J gene TRBJ2-1; the D gene could be TRBD1 or TRBD2 (5 bases each). This CDR3 has 17 residues. Between the trimmed V and J ends, which lost 2 bases and 9 bases, there was a span of 23 bases. CDR1 and CDR2 from the germline V gene are LNHNV and YYDKDF (reference sequence). Here the CDR3 reads CATSRHDYKGRGGEQFF. The CDR3 nucleotides read TGTGCCACCAGCAGACACGACTACAAAGGACGGGGCGGTGAGCAGTTCTTC.

This clonotype was seen only a few times. The rearrangement links TRBV7-2 to TRBJ2-7; 9 positions match TRBD1. Germline V lookup: CDR1 SGHTA, CDR2 FQGNSA. This CDR3 spans 15 amino acids. Unmatched junction bases numbered 6, after V lost 5 bases and J lost 1 base. The DNA for the CDR3 is TGTGCCAGCAGCCCCACAGGGGGCACTTCCTACGAGCAGTACTTC. Amino acids: CASSPTGGTSYEQYF.

This clonotype has only a few counts. The chain uses TRBV29-1 and TRBJ2-2, with D possibly being TRBD1 or TRBD2 (5 bases each). From germline, CDR1 is SQVTM and CDR2 ANQGSEA. This CDR3 is 12 amino acids long. The CDR3 region has the DNA TGCACCGGGGCCAGTCCCACCGGGGAGCTGTTTTTT. Translated: CTGASPTGELFF.

This clonotype was observed many times. The J gene is TRBJ2-6, the V gene TRBV5-7, with D hard to call. TRBV5-7 qualifies as an ORF whose function is uncertain. The CDR3 runs 18 residues. Deletions cut 1 base from V and 1 base from J, with 15 bases between. The CDR3 nucleotides are TGTGCCAGCAGCTTGCTCCAGTACCTTCTATCTGGGGCCAACGTCCTGACTTTC. Translation: CASSLLQYLLSGANVLTF.

This clonotype came up many times. This chain links TRBV7-9 with TRBJ1-2; maybe TRBD1 (5 bases). The V end lost 6 bases, the J end lost 2 bases, and 16 bases lay between the germline ends. The germline V gene has CDR1 SEHNR and CDR2 FQNEAQ (reference sequence). This CDR3 is 15 amino acids long. CDR3 DNA: TGTGCCAGCAGTTTCCGAGACCAGGGCAACTATGGCTACACCTTC. This codes for CASSFRDQGNYGYTF.

The chain carries TRBV5-8 and TRBJ2-7; D is perhaps TRBD1 (5 bases). Trimming removed 3 bases from V and 2 bases from J, with 15 bases in between. Germline V gene data show CDR1 as SGHTS and CDR2 as YDEGEE. The CDR3 runs 15 residues. In DNA form, the CDR3 reads TGTGCCAGCAGCTGGTGGGCTACAGGTGCCTACGAGCAGTACTTC. It codes for CASSWWATGAYEQYF.

There are a few counts of this clonotype. The chain has TRBV7-9 and TRBJ2-1, with D perhaps matching TRBD1 (6 bases). Trimming removed 3 bases at V and 3 bases at J, with 9 bases between. This CDR3 contains 14 residues. Looked up from germline, CDR1 is SEHNR and CDR2 is FQNEAQ (reference sequence). The CDR3 sequence: CASSLGDNYNEQFF. Here the CDR3 DNA reads TGTGCCAGCAGCTTGGGGGACAACTACAATGAGCAGTTCTTC.

The chain employs TRBV29-1 and TRBJ2-5; possibly TRBD1 or TRBD2 for D (5 bases each). CDR1 and CDR2 (germline): SQVTM, ANQGSEA. The V and J ends lost 5 bases and 0 bases respectively, with 13 bases between them. The CDR3 contains 14 residues. CDR3 DNA sequence: TGCAGCGTTTGGTGGGGCGGGTACCAAGAGACCCAGTACTTC. Translated: CSVWWGGYQETQYF.

This clonotype was counted at least ten times. This sequence joins TRBV27 and TRBJ2-1; 12 nucleotides line up with TRBD2. The CDR3 extends over 14 amino acids. Trimming at V came to 5 bases and at J to 6 bases, leaving 2 bases not matched to a gene. Germline assignment: CDR1 MNHEY and CDR2 SMNVEV (reference sequence). CDR3 loop: CASSRLAGVNEQFF. CDR3 sequence (DNA): TGTGCCAGCAGTCGACTAGCGGGGGTCAATGAGCAGTTCTTC.

This clonotype has a handful of counts. J is TRBJ1-1 and V is TRBV29-1; D gene unclear. The CDR3 is 11 amino acids. The germline gives CDR1 SQVTM, CDR2 ANQGSEA. V lost 4 bases, J lost 3 bases, and 6 bases lay in between. This chain's CDR3 is CSVGAHTEAFF. In DNA, the CDR3 is TGCAGCGTTGGGGCGCACACTGAAGCTTTCTTT.

The chain carries TRBV27 and TRBJ1-5; D may be TRBD1 (6 bases). The germline V gene has CDR1 MNHEY and CDR2 SMNVEV (reference sequence). CDR3 length: 15 amino acids. Trimming took 1 base from V and 5 from J, leaving 12 bases between them. Here the CDR3 reads CASSLLGDTDQPQHF. CDR3 nucleotides: TGTGCCAGCAGTTTATTGGGGGACACGGATCAGCCCCAGCATTTT.

This chain links TRBV9 with TRBJ2-3; the D gene is possibly TRBD2 (6 bases). Trimming pared 2 bases from V and 5 bases from J, leaving 21 bases between. The CDR3 is 17 residues long. Germline lookup yields CDR1 SGDLS and CDR2 YYNGEE. DNA for the CDR3: TGTGCCAGCAGCGTCAACCCCTTTGCGGGGAAGGGAGATACGCAGTATTTT. This sequence encodes CASSVNPFAGKGDTQYF.

V gene TRBV7-6 combines with J gene TRBJ2-1; a possible D gene is TRBD1 (5 bases). CDR3 length equals 15 residues. Germline V gene sequence: CDR1 SGHVS, CDR2 FNYEAQ. V was cut by 5 bases and J by 9 bases, with 20 bases left in between. The CDR3 DNA reads as TGTGCCAGCAGCACAGGTGCGGCAGGGTTTGGTGAGCAGTTCTTC. Encoded protein: CASSTGAAGFGEQFF.

About this clonotype: One end of the junction fails to match germline, which may point to a read error. This chain uses TRBV27 with TRBJ2-7; 7 nucleotides align to TRBD1. The CDR3 sequence is 15 residues long. CDR1 is MNHEY, CDR2 SMNVEV, per germline (reference sequence). DNA for the CDR3: TGTGCCAGCAGTTTATACGGGACAGTAGCCTACGACCAGTACTTC. This codes for CASSLYGTVAYDQYF.

The table lists this clonotype with a few counts. DNA of the CDR3: TGTGCCAGCAGCGTTGATTGGACAGGGGGCCTCGAGCAGTACTTC. It codes for CASSVDWTGGLEQYF. V is TRBV9 and J is TRBJ2-7; 11 bases agree with TRBD1. Germline CDR1 reads SGDLS; CDR2 reads YYNGEE. Germline trimming cut 2 bases from V and 6 bases from J; bases unmatched to any gene: 7. This CDR3 is 15 amino acids long.

This clonotype was observed a few times. The V gene is TRBV4-2, the J gene TRBJ2-1; 7 bases are shared with TRBD2. The CDR3 is made up of 16 amino acids. V shed 4 bases, J shed 7 bases, and the junction held 13 bases outside the gene matches. CDR1 is LGHNA and CDR2 is YNFKEQ in the germline V gene. The CDR3 reads CASSPRRSGVENEQFF. CDR3 in DNA: TGTGCCAGCAGCCCACGAAGGAGCGGGGTCGAAAATGAGCAGTTCTTC.